One T cell receptor beta chain is described in this entry. The record originates from a study of T-cell reconstitution after alpha-beta-depleted transplantation in children. The V end was cut by 2 bases, the J end by 1 base, with 21 bases between. Germline assignment: CDR1 SGHRS and CDR2 YFSETQ. This CDR3 is 18 amino acids long. It was with unique molecular identifiers that the TCRbeta library was prepared. TCRdb re-called the PCR reads through MiXCR, storing one row per CDR3 protein. The profile shows roughly 400,000 distinct CDR3 sequences, roughly 20% of them singletons. Sequenced here: PBMCs from the stem cell graft donor, sampled from the stem cell graft. The TCR sequence derives from a human donor who donated a stem cell graft to a child with acute myeloid leukemia. This chain connects TRBV5-1 to TRBJ1-1; D is perhaps TRBD1 (5 bases). CDR3 in amino acids: CASSLRGNIKGQNTEAFF. CDR3 sequence (DNA): TGCGCCAGCAGCTTAAGAGGGAACATCAAGGGGCAGAACACTGAAGCTTTCTTT.